A single sample gave rise to the 21 T cell receptor beta chains below, sequenced in a study of yellow fever vaccine responses in identical twins. One entry per CDR3 protein, called by TCRdb with MiXCR from the RT-PCR reads. The table includes 13,000 or so distinct CDR3 sequences, 70% to 90% detected once. The sequencing used T cells from blood (PBMCs), unsorted or a sorted subset (not recorded which), collected before or after yellow fever vaccination (not recorded which). Receptors originate from a woman aged 18-29 years who received the yellow fever vaccine.

This sequence joins TRBV2 and TRBJ2-1, with a tentative D call TRBD1 (6 bases). Germline assignment: CDR1 SNHLY and CDR2 FYNNEI. The CDR3 sequence is 13 residues long. V was pared by 11 bases and J by 2 bases, with 13 bases between. This chain's CDR3 is CAGGQLAYNEQFF. CDR3 in DNA: TGTGCCGGTGGACAGCTAGCCTACAATGAGCAGTTCTTC.

CDR3 bases: TGTGCCAGCAGTTATAGAACGGCATATAATTCACCCCTCCACTTT. Amino acid sequence: CASSYRTAYNSPLHF. The chain couples TRBV6-9 to TRBJ1-6, with D uncertain. This CDR3 spans 15 amino acids. Germline CDR1 is MNHGY and CDR2 is SVAAGI. V dropped 2 bases and J dropped 4 bases, with 9 bases sitting between them.

Here the CDR3 DNA reads TGTGCCATAGGGCTCAATGAGCAGTTCTTC. This translates into CAIGLNEQFF. The chain carries TRBV10-3 and TRBJ2-1; D is ambiguous. The length of the CDR3 is 10 residues. The V gene's germline CDR1 is ENHRY and CDR2 SYGVKD. With 9 bases removed from V and 6 bases from J, the gap between germline ends came to 6 bases.

The CDR3 DNA follows: TGCGCCAGCAGCCAGGGACAGGGGTTCGGCTCCTACGAGCAGTACTTC. This gives the protein CASSQGQGFGSYEQYF. The gene calls are TRBV4-1 and TRBJ2-7; 10 bases align to TRBD1. The CDR3 covers 16 residues. J gave up 0 bases and V 3 bases, and 5 bases lay outside the gene matches. The germline V gene has CDR1 MGHRA and CDR2 YSYEKL.

V and J are TRBV7-9 and TRBJ2-7; D ambiguous. Germline values: CDR1 SEHNR, CDR2 FQNEAQ (reference sequence). Trimming removed 1 base from V and 10 bases from J, with 11 bases in between. The CDR3 sequence is 12 residues long. The CDR3 nucleotides are TGTGCCAGCAGCTTAGAGGCGGCTTACCAGTACTTC. Translating it yields CASSLEAAYQYF.

This clonotype was detected a few times. CDR3 bases: TGCAGCGTTGTTTTAGATACGCAGTATTTT. Translating it yields CSVVLDTQYF. V is TRBV29-1 and J is TRBJ2-3; D gene uncertain. V lost 4 bases and J lost 5, with 4 bases in between. This CDR3 has 10 amino acids. CDR1 and CDR2 (germline): SQVTM, ANQGSEA.

The chain recombines TRBV7-3 with TRBJ2-1, with no clear D. CDR1 is SGHTA and CDR2 is FQGTGA in the germline V gene. Trimming removed 4 bases from V and 7 bases from J, with 11 bases in between. The CDR3 consists of 13 residues. The CDR3, as DNA: TGTGCCAGCAGCTCGGATACCACAAATGAGCAGTTCTTC. It yields the protein CASSSDTTNEQFF.

The genes are TRBV18 and TRBJ1-2; D gene unclear. With 6 bases removed from V and 1 base from J, the gap between germline ends came to 9 bases. In germline, CDR1 is KGHSH, CDR2 LQKENI. The CDR3 sequence is 13 residues long. The CDR3 is CASSPGHNYGYTF. CDR3 DNA: TGTGCCAGCTCGCCGGGCCATAACTATGGCTACACCTTC. The variable domain in full, with the rest retrieved from reference TRBV18 and TRBJ1-2, is NAGVMQNPRHLVRRRGQEARLRCSPMKGHSHVYWYRQLPEEGLKFMVYLQKENIIDESGMPKERFSAEFPKEGPSILRIQQVVRGDSAAYFCASSPGHNYGYTFGSGTRLTVV.

V is TRBV7-9 and J is TRBJ2-3; 7 bases agree with TRBD1. The CDR3 totals 16 residues. Germline loops: CDR1 SEHNR, CDR2 FQNEAQ (reference sequence). The trim removed 5 bases at V and 3 bases at J, leaving 11 bases unmatched. CDR3 in amino acids: CASSRFDRAWTDTQYF. The DNA of the CDR3 is TGTGCCAGCAGCCGTTTCGACAGGGCATGGACAGATACGCAGTATTTT.

The chain couples TRBV4-1 to TRBJ2-5; D could derive from TRBD1 or TRBD2 (6 bases each). V lost 1 base, J lost 1 base, and 13 bases lay in between. Germline V lookup: CDR1 MGHRA, CDR2 YSYEKL. The CDR3 is 16 residues long. In DNA, the CDR3 is TGCGCCAGCAGCCAAGTTTGGGGGGCTGGCCAAGAGACCCAGTACTTC. It encodes CASSQVWGAGQETQYF.

The chain has TRBV18 and TRBJ1-3; the match to TRBD1 covers 7 bases. Germline CDR1 and CDR2: KGHSH and LQKENI. There are 14 residues in the CDR3. V shed 3 bases and J 4 bases; nucleotides not matched to a gene: 3. CDR3 in amino acids: CASSPGTVGNTIYF. In nucleotides, the CDR3 is TGTGCCAGCTCACCTGGGACAGTCGGAAACACCATATATTTT. The full variable domain, completed using reference TRBV18 and TRBJ1-3, is NAGVMQNPRHLVRRRGQEARLRCSPMKGHSHVYWYRQLPEEGLKFMVYLQKENIIDESGMPKERFSAEFPKEGPSILRIQQVVRGDSAAYFCASSPGTVGNTIYFGEGSWLTVV.

This chain joins TRBV11-1 and TRBJ2-1; D is perhaps TRBD1 or TRBD2 (5 bases each). CDR1 is SGHAT and CDR2 is FQDESV in the germline V gene (reference sequence). This CDR3 comprises 16 residues. The V and J ends lost 4 bases and 5 bases respectively, with 18 bases between them. CDR3 protein: CASSWGPPRGNNEQFF. In DNA, the CDR3 is TGTGCCAGCAGCTGGGGACCCCCCCGGGGAAACAATGAGCAGTTCTTC.

The V call is TRBV28, the J call TRBJ2-7, with a possible D match to TRBD2 (6 bases). V lost 5 bases and J 4 bases, leaving 12 bases between the germline ends. The CDR3 is made up of 13 amino acids. Germline V gene lookup returns CDR1 MDHEN and CDR2 SYDVKM. The CDR3, as DNA: TGTGCCAGCAGTACGGGACTCCAGTACGAGCAGTACTTC. Its protein product is CASSTGLQYEQYF.

The chain recombines TRBV11-1 with TRBJ1-2; 10 bases align to TRBD1. Trimming took 1 base from V and 8 from J; bases not matched to a gene: 10. CDR1 is SGHAT, CDR2 FQDESV, per germline (reference sequence). CDR3 length: 16 amino acids. CDR3 nucleotide sequence: TGTGCCAGCAGCTTAGAGGGGACAGGGGATATCGGCGGCTACACCTTC. Amino acid sequence: CASSLEGTGDIGGYTF.

The count of this clonotype is one. This chain joins TRBV29-1 and TRBJ2-7; 9 bases line up with TRBD1. The CDR3 loop spans 14 amino acids. In germline, CDR1 is SQVTM, CDR2 ANQGSEA. After removal of 6 bases from V and 5 bases from J, the junction contained 11 bases not matched to a gene. CDR3 amino acids: CSVPKTDRGHEQYF. In DNA form, the CDR3 reads TGCAGCGTCCCAAAAACGGACAGGGGTCACGAGCAGTACTTC.

The chain employs TRBV20-1 and TRBJ2-3, with no clear D. V dropped 5 bases and J dropped 2 bases, with 8 bases sitting between them. The CDR3 covers 12 residues. Germline values: CDR1 DFQATT, CDR2 SNEGSKA (reference sequence). The DNA of the CDR3 is TGCAGTGCTCTTGGCACCACAGATACGCAGTATTTT. The encoded protein is CSALGTTDTQYF.

The chain has TRBV20-1 and TRBJ2-1, with D unresolved. Germline V gene lookup returns CDR1 DFQATT and CDR2 SNEGSKA (reference sequence). This CDR3 has 12 amino acids. Trimming pared 1 base from V and 5 bases from J, leaving 6 bases between. The CDR3, as DNA: TGCAGTGCTAGAGTCCAAAACAATGAGCAGTTCTTC. Residues: CSARVQNNEQFF.

This rearrangement joins TRBV7-9 to TRBJ2-3, with 7 positions matching TRBD1. Germline V CDR1 and CDR2: SEHNR, FQNEAQ (reference sequence). This CDR3 has 15 residues. Unmatched junction bases numbered 7, after V lost 5 bases and J lost 2 bases. Here the CDR3 reads CASSLPGQNTDTQYF. The CDR3 nucleotides are TGTGCCAGCAGCCTGCCGGGACAGAACACAGATACGCAGTATTTT.

This chain connects TRBV18 to TRBJ2-5; a weak D match, TRBD2 (6 bases). V was clipped by 0 bases and J by 5 bases, with 7 bases between them. This CDR3 is built from 13 residues. CDR1 and CDR2 from the germline V gene are KGHSH and LQKENI. CDR3 sequence: CASSPPGRETQYF. For the CDR3, the DNA is TGTGCCAGCTCACCACCAGGGAGGGAGACCCAGTACTTC.

The chain has TRBV28 and TRBJ2-7, with 7 bases matching TRBD1. J lost 3 bases, V lost 2 bases, and 4 bases had no gene match. Germline loops: CDR1 MDHEN, CDR2 SYDVKM. The CDR3 extends over 14 amino acids. The CDR3 reads CASSLLGQFYEQYF. CDR3 DNA sequence: TGTGCCAGCAGTTTACTGGGACAGTTCTACGAGCAGTACTTC. Full variable domain (outside the CDR3, taken from reference TRBV28 and TRBJ2-7): DVKVTQSSRYLVKRTGEKVFLECVQDMDHENMFWYRQDPGLGLRLIYFSYDVKMKEKGDIPEGYSVSREKKERFSLILESASTNQTSMYLCASSLLGQFYEQYFGPGTRLTVT.

This chain joins TRBV20-1 and TRBJ1-3, with D possibly being TRBD1 (6 bases). The CDR3 consists of 13 residues. The V gene's germline CDR1 is DFQATT and CDR2 SNEGSKA (reference sequence). V was shortened by 3 bases and J by 4 bases, with 10 bases between the two germline ends. The CDR3 reads CSASRDTGNTIYF. CDR3 DNA sequence: TGCAGTGCTAGCAGGGACACAGGAAACACCATATATTTT.